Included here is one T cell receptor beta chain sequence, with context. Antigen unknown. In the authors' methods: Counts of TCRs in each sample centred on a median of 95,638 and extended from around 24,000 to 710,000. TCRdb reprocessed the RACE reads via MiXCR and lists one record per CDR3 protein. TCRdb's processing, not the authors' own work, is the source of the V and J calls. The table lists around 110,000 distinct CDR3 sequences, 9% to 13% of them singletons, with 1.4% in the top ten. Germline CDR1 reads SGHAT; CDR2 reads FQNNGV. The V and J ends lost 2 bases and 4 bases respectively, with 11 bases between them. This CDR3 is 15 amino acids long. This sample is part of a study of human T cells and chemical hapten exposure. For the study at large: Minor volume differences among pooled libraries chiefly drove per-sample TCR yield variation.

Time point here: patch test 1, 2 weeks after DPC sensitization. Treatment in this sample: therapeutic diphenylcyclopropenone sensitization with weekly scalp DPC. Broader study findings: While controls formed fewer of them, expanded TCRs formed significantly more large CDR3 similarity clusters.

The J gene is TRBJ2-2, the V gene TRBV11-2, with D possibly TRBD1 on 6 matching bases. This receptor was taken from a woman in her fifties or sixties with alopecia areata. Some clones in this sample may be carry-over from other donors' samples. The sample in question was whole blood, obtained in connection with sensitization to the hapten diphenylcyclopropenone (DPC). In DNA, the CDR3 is TGTGCCAGCAGCTTAATCAGGGGAAGCACCGGGGAGCTGTTTTTT. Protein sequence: CASSLIRGSTGELFF.